This T cell receptor beta chain is drawn from a study of shared clonotypes between healthy human individuals. With V trimmed by 4 bases and J by 9 bases, 13 bases remained unmatched. CDR1 and CDR2 from the germline V gene are SGDLS and YYNGEE. This CDR3 is 16 amino acids long. Some clones are missing from TCRdb's copy, which holds only in-frame ones; the method was immunoSEQ multiplex PCR. In the table there are roughly 2.5 million clones, approximately 90% of which are singletons. The source of this sequence is a man younger than 35 in good health. This chain uses TRBV9 with TRBJ2-1, with TRBD2 identical over 10 bases. The sample comprised naive CD4+ T cells sorted from blood. The subset is: CD45RA+ positively selected. This chain's CDR3 is CASSPGFASGSAEQFF. As DNA, the CDR3 is TGTGCCAGCAGCCCGGGGTTCGCTAGCGGGAGTGCTGAGCAGTTCTTC.